This entry lists 4 T cell receptor beta chains sequenced from one sample in a study of shared clonotypes between healthy human individuals. The method was immunoSEQ multiplex PCR; TCRdb's version includes in-frame clones alone and lacks a portion of them. Here the sample spans fewer than 2.5 million clones, roughly 93% being singletons. Sequenced material: naive CD4+ T cells from PBMCs. Subset of the sample: CD45RA+ positively selected. The receptor source for this set is a young man in good health. Some clones in this sample may be carry-over from other donors' samples.

The chain is built from TRBV11-2 and TRBJ2-1, with D uncertain. The CDR3 sequence is 17 residues long. Trimming shortened V by 0 bases and J by 6 bases, and 18 bases separated the two germline ends. Germline assignment: CDR1 SGHAT and CDR2 FQNNGV. In DNA form, the CDR3 reads TGTGCCAGCAGCTTAGATTGGGCCGCCCTGGCCACCAATGAGCAGTTCTTC. This translates into CASSLDWAALATNEQFF.

This chain joins TRBV11-3 and TRBJ1-2, with 7 bases lining up with TRBD1. Germline loops: CDR1 SGHNT, CDR2 YENEEA. The CDR3 totals 18 residues. Trimming at V came to 4 bases and at J to 4 bases, leaving 18 bases not matched to a gene. CDR3 coding DNA: TGTGCCAGCAGCTGCCGGGAATTGGGGCAGGGGGAGATCTATGGCTACACCTTC. Protein product: CASSCRELGQGEIYGYTF.

This clone was seen a single time. The chain links TRBV28 to TRBJ2-7; perhaps D is TRBD1 or TRBD2 (6 bases each). Looked up from germline, CDR1 is MDHEN and CDR2 is SYDVKM. V gave up 7 bases and J gave up 3 bases, with 19 bases separating them. The CDR3 runs to 15 residues. The CDR3 region is CASIRGGPSLYEQYF. CDR3 coding DNA: TGTGCCAGCATTAGAGGGGGGCCATCCCTCTACGAGCAGTACTTC. Filled out from reference TRBV28 and TRBJ2-7, the complete variable domain reads DVKVTQSSRYLVKRTGEKVFLECVQDMDHENMFWYRQDPGLGLRLIYFSYDVKMKEKGDIPEGYSVSREKKERFSLILESASTNQTSMYLCASIRGGPSLYEQYFGPGTRLTVT.

The gene calls are TRBV7-2 and TRBJ2-7, with D tentatively TRBD2 (6 bases). There are 15 residues in the CDR3. V shed 7 bases and J shed 0 bases, with 16 bases lying between them. Germline V CDR1 and CDR2: SGHTA, FQGNSA. The CDR3 here is CASTPGAGSSYEQYF. The CDR3 DNA is TGTGCCAGCACCCCCGGGGCGGGGAGCTCCTACGAGCAGTACTTC.